These T cell receptor beta chains were read from a single sample in a study of blood T cell repertoires in COVID-19. Assay: immunoSEQ multiplex PCR; the TCRdb copy retains only in-frame clones and omits some. The table has about 170,000 clones, more than 70% seen once; the top ten hold around a fifth. Sequenced sample: peripheral blood. Receptors originate from an older woman who had recovered from COVID-19. Each CDR3 is given with its conserved first and last residue. The D gene is left open where the match is weak. Clone sizes are given selectively: once, few, many, or a class where the clone is expanded.

clone_size	cdr3_length	j_call	d_call	v_call	cdr3_nt	cdr3_aa
.	13	TRBJ1-1	.	TRBV5-1	TGCGCCAGCAGCTTAACAGCTAACACTGAAGCTTTCTTT	CASSLTANTEAFF
few	13	TRBJ1-1	.	TRBV6-5	TGTGCCAGCAGCGGAGTCATGAACACTGAAGCTTTCTTT	CASSGVMNTEAFF
.	15	TRBJ2-7	TRBD2	TRBV7-2	TGTGCCAGCAGCGGCACTAGCGGGGGAAAATACGAGCAGTACTTC	CASSGTSGGKYEQYF
.	11	TRBJ1-2	.	TRBV18	TGTGCCAGCTCCAACGGGGATGGCTACACCTTC	CASSNGDGYTF
.	15	TRBJ2-1	TRBD2	TRBV11-2	TGTGCCAGCAGCCCCCCGGCGGGAGATCGGAATGAGCAGTTCTTC	CASSPPAGDRNEQFF
.	15	TRBJ1-2	.	TRBV19	TGTGCCAGTAGTACCCCTGGGGGGACCATCTATGGCTACACCTTC	CASSTPGGTIYGYTF
.	14	TRBJ1-1	TRBD1	TRBV7-2	TGTGCCAGCAGCCCGTCCCGGGACAGGGGAGAAGCTTTCTTT	CASSPSRDRGEAFF
.	12	TRBJ2-3	.	TRBV2	TGTGCCAGCGGGCCCCAGGGGGATACGCAGTATTTT	CASGPQGDTQYF
.	13	TRBJ2-1	.	TRBV24-1	TGTGCCACCAGGCCCGGGGCCTACAATGAGCAGTTCTTC	CATRPGAYNEQFF
.	15	TRBJ2-7	TRBD1	TRBV18	TGTGCCAGCTCACCACGGGGACAGGGTCTCCACGAGCAGTACTTC	CASSPRGQGLHEQYF
.	14	TRBJ2-3	TRBD2	TRBV29-1	TGCAGCGTGGACTCGGGACTAGCGGGAGATACGCAGTATTTT	CSVDSGLAGDTQYF
.	15	TRBJ2-3	.	TRBV18	TGTGCCAGCTCAGACTTAAGACTTAGCACAGATACGCAGTATTTT	CASSDLRLSTDTQYF
once	15	TRBJ2-5	TRBD1	TRBV5-1	TGCGCCAGCAGCTGGGGGGACAGGAGGTTGGAGACCCAGTACTTC	CASSWGDRRLETQYF
few	14	TRBJ1-2	.	TRBV4-2	TGTGCCAGCAGCCAGGGGGGGGACCTCAGGGGCTACACCTTC	CASSQGGDLRGYTF
.	15	TRBJ2-1	.	TRBV5-4	TGTGCCAGCAGCCGGGACTCGTCCTCCTACAATGAGCAGTTCTTC	CASSRDSSSYNEQFF
.	16	TRBJ2-1	TRBD2	TRBV19	TGTGCCAGTAGTATGGGGGGGTACCCCCCCTACAATGAGCAGTTCTTC	CASSMGGYPPYNEQFF
.	14	TRBJ2-7	TRBD2	TRBV18	TGTGCCAGCTCGCAAGCTAGCGGCCCCTACGAGCAGTACTTC	CASSQASGPYEQYF
.	17	TRBJ1-1	TRBD1	TRBV4-1	TGCGCCAGCAGCCGGGTTAGGACAGGGGCGGTAGGCACTGAAGCTTTCTTT	CASSRVRTGAVGTEAFF
few	14	TRBJ2-4	TRBD2	TRBV10-3	TGTGCCATCAGCGCCGGGACTAGCGGGATCATTCAGTACTTC	CAISAGTSGIIQYF
.	13	TRBJ2-7	TRBD1	TRBV7-9	TGTGCCAGCAGCCCAACGACAGGGGGCGAGCAGTACTTC	CASSPTTGGEQYF
.	11	TRBJ1-5	.	TRBV6-6	TGTGCCACCGGGGGGTATCAGCCCCAGCATTTT	CATGGYQPQHF
.	14	TRBJ1-1	.	TRBV5-1	TGCGCCAGCATGACAGGTATCGGGAACACTGAAGCTTTCTTT	CASMTGIGNTEAFF
.	15	TRBJ2-7	TRBD2	TRBV11-2	TGTGCCAGCACCCCCGGGGCCGGGAGGGCCCACGAGCAGTACTTC	CASTPGAGRAHEQYF
.	10	TRBJ2-7	.	TRBV20-1	TGCAGCGTGGGGGGCTACGAGCAGTACTTC	CSVGGYEQYF
.	14	TRBJ2-3	TRBD2	TRBV30	TGTGCCTGGGGACTAGCGGGAGGGCCAGATACGCAGTATTTT	CAWGLAGGPDTQYF
.	13	TRBJ2-5	TRBD1	TRBV5-1	TGCGCCAGCAGCCCCGGACAGGAAGAGACCCAGTACTTC	CASSPGQEETQYF
.	14	TRBJ2-7	TRBD1	TRBV18	TGTGCCAGCTCCCCCGGGACAGGGATAAGCCTTTGGTACTTC	CASSPGTGISLWYF
.	13	TRBJ2-2	.	TRBV24-1	TGTGCCACCAGTGACCCAGGGGCCGGGGAGCTGTTTTTT	CATSDPGAGELFF
.	15	TRBJ2-7	.	TRBV5-1	TGCGCCAGCAGCTTGGAGGGGATCGGTCTGGCCGAGCAGTACTTC	CASSLEGIGLAEQYF
.	14	TRBJ2-7	TRBD1	TRBV14	TGTGCCAGCAGCCAACTAGGGACAGCCTACGAGCAGTACTTC	CASSQLGTAYEQYF
once	14	TRBJ1-1	.	TRBV6-5	TGTGCCAGCAGTAGCTACCAGGGCTCCACTGAAGCTTTCTTT	CASSSYQGSTEAFF
.	13	TRBJ1-1	.	TRBV19	TGTGCCAGTACCCTACAGAGGAACACTGAAGCTTTCTTT	CASTLQRNTEAFF
.	14	TRBJ2-2	TRBD2	TRBV23-1	TGCGCCAGCAGCCCTTTGCGGGGGGCTGGGGAGCTGTTTTTT	CASSPLRGAGELFF
.	17	TRBJ1-5	TRBD1	TRBV10-3	TGTGCCATCAGTGATTCGGGGACAGGGGGCGGCAATCAGCCCCAGCATTTT	CAISDSGTGGGNQPQHF
.	14	TRBJ1-2	TRBD1	TRBV2	TGTGCCAGCACCGAATGGACAGGGGGCCAAGGCTACACCTTC	CASTEWTGGQGYTF
.	14	TRBJ1-2	.	TRBV3-1/TRBV3-2	TGTGCCAGCAGCCAAGCCGGAGCTAACTATGGCTACACCTTC	CASSQAGANYGYTF
.	15	TRBJ2-2	.	TRBV14	TGTGCCAGCAGCCAGACAGTAGCGAACACCGGGGAGCTGTTTTTT	CASSQTVANTGELFF
.	13	TRBJ1-1	.	TRBV5-1	TGCGCCAGCAGTTCAGGGATGAACACTGAAGCTTTCTTT	CASSSGMNTEAFF
.	16	TRBJ2-7	.	TRBV21-1	TGTGCCAGCAGCCCCCGGGGAGGGCCCCCGGGGGGCGAGCAGTACTTC	CASSPRGGPPGGEQYF
.	16	TRBJ1-5	TRBD1	TRBV19	TGTGCCAGTAGTATCCTCACAGGGGGCTCGGTTCAGCCCCAGCATTTT	CASSILTGGSVQPQHF
.	15	TRBJ2-3	.	TRBV6-5	TGTGCCAGCAGGCCCGGGGCAGGGAGGACAGATACGCAGTATTTT	CASRPGAGRTDTQYF
once	13	TRBJ2-7	TRBD1	TRBV7-6	TGTGCCAGCAGCACCGGGACAGCCTACGAGCAGTACTTC	CASSTGTAYEQYF
.	15	TRBJ1-2	TRBD1	TRBV6-1	TGTGCCAGCAGTGACAGGGGGCTGGGTAACTATGGCTACACCTTC	CASSDRGLGNYGYTF
.	17	TRBJ2-1	TRBD2	TRBV10-3	TGTGCCATCAGCCCCGGTAGCGGGAGGGGGGTATACAATGAGCAGTTCTTC	CAISPGSGRGVYNEQFF
.	13	TRBJ1-2	.	TRBV2	TGTGCCAGCAGTGAAGGCCGAGAAAGAGGCTACACCTTC	CASSEGRERGYTF
.	14	TRBJ1-1	.	TRBV29-1	TGCAGCGCACACCCACAGGGTATGGACACTGAAGCTTTCTTT	CSAHPQGMDTEAFF
.	13	TRBJ1-1	.	TRBV14	TGTGCCAGCAGCCAAACACGGAACACTGAAGCTTTCTTT	CASSQTRNTEAFF
.	15	TRBJ2-1	.	TRBV10-3	TGTGCCATCAGTGAGTGGGGGGACCAACCGTATGAGCAGTTCTTC	CAISEWGDQPYEQFF
.	12	TRBJ2-1	.	TRBV6-5	TGTGCCAGCAGAAACCCGGGACTCCACTCTTTCTTC	CASRNPGLHSFF
.	15	TRBJ1-2	.	TRBV7-8	TGTGCCAGCAGCTTCAGGTTACGGGGGACCTATGGCTACACCTTC	CASSFRLRGTYGYTF